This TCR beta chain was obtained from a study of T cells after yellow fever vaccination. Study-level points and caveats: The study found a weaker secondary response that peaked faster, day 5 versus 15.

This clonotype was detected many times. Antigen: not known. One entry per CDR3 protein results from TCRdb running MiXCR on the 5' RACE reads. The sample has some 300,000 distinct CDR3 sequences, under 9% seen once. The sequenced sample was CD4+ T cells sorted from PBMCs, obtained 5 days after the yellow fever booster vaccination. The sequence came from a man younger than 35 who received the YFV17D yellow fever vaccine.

CDR3 coding DNA: TGTGCCAGCAGCAAAGCGGCGAACGGGACTCCCAAACCTCCACAAGAGACCCAGTACTTC. The encoded protein is CASSKAANGTPKPPQETQYF. The V and J genes are TRBV21-1 and TRBJ2-5; the D call in the table, TRBD2, was not verified against the DNA. TRBV21-1 is given as a pseudogene. The CDR3 length is 20 residues.